The 23 T cell receptor beta chains reported below all come from one sample, sequenced in a study of post-analysis software for immune sequencing data. Study results and caveats: Patients had higher frequencies than controls of about 5 TRBV segments, including TRBV5-6, TRBV5-1 and TRBV20-1.

TCR beta cDNA libraries had unique molecular identifiers. In TCRdb, the PCR reads were re-called with MiXCR into one record per CDR3 protein. The sample records hundreds of thousands of distinct CDR3 sequences, 59% being singletons. No antigen has been identified for these receptors. Sequencing was done on a sample of blood. These receptors originate from a girl aged 2-9 years with multiple sclerosis.

This chain links TRBV2 with TRBJ1-4; TRBD1 aligns across 9 bases. Per the germline V gene, CDR1 is SNHLY and CDR2 is FYNNEI. The CDR3 contains 15 residues. The trim removed 6 bases at V and 12 bases at J, leaving 14 bases unmatched. CDR3 DNA: TGTGCCAGCAGACCCCAGGACAGGGGCCGCGGGGAACTGTTTTTT. As protein: CASRPQDRGRGELFF.

This clonotype was counted only a few times. The rearrangement joins TRBV28 to TRBJ1-1, with a tentative D call TRBD1 (6 bases). CDR1 is MDHEN and CDR2 is SYDVKM in the germline V gene. The CDR3 length is 14 residues. V shed 6 bases and J shed 5 bases, with 16 bases lying between them. Written as DNA, the CDR3 is TGTGCCAGCAGCTCCCCCGGGACAAATACTGAAGCTTTCTTT. This codes for CASSSPGTNTEAFF.

The chain joins TRBV12-3 or TRBV12-4 to TRBJ2-3; 7 nucleotides agree with TRBD2. The ends lost 11 bases at V and 4 bases at J; junction bases unmatched: 12. CDR3 length: 14 residues. The CDR3 DNA is TGTGCCGGCGGGGTAGGGACTACAGCAGATACGCAGTATTTT. It translates to CAGGVGTTADTQYF.

The rearrangement joins TRBV11-1 to TRBJ2-5; TRBD2 matches at 10 bases. Germline CDR1 reads SGHAT; CDR2 reads FQDESV (reference sequence). CDR3 length: 16 residues. With V trimmed by 6 bases and J by 1 base, 8 bases remained unmatched. In nucleotides, the CDR3 is TGTGCCAGCAGTCCGGGACTAGCGTCGGTCCAAGAGACCCAGTACTTC. As protein: CASSPGLASVQETQYF.

This chain links TRBV15 with TRBJ2-1, with 7 bases matching TRBD1. The CDR3 is 14 residues long. Per germline, CDR1 LNHNV and CDR2 YYDKDF (reference sequence). V lost 4 bases, J lost 5 bases, and 5 bases stayed unmatched. CDR3 in DNA: TGTGCCACCAGCATGACAGGGTTGGACAATGAGCAGTTCTTC. Protein product: CATSMTGLDNEQFF. Using reference TRBV15 and TRBJ2-1 for the parts outside the CDR3, the full variable domain is DAMVIQNPRYQVTQFGKPVTLSCSQTLNHNVMYWYQQKSSQAPKLLFHYYDKDFNNEADTPDNFQSRRPNTSFCFLDIRSPGLGDTAMYLCATSMTGLDNEQFFGPGTRLTVL.

This chain connects TRBV20-1 to TRBJ2-3; D perhaps matches TRBD2 (5 bases). V was trimmed by 4 bases and J by 3 bases, leaving 17 bases between them. CDR1 DFQATT and CDR2 SNEGSKA come from the germline V gene (reference sequence). This CDR3 has 15 amino acids. CDR3 sequence reads: CSATGSEGLTDTQYF. Written as DNA, the CDR3 is TGCAGTGCTACGGGAAGCGAGGGTTTAACAGATACGCAGTATTTT.

The chain carries TRBV29-1 and TRBJ2-1; 7 bases are shared with TRBD1. The CDR3 runs to 14 residues. V shed 7 bases and J 3 bases; nucleotides not matched to a gene: 9. CDR1 SQVTM and CDR2 ANQGSEA come from the germline V gene. The CDR3 region is CSAHRTGLYNEQFF. The CDR3 region has the DNA TGCAGCGCACATCGGACAGGACTCTACAATGAGCAGTTCTTC.

V gene TRBV20-1 combines with J gene TRBJ2-1; 8 bases agree with TRBD2. This CDR3 is built from 16 residues. The germline V gene has CDR1 DFQATT and CDR2 SNEGSKA (reference sequence). The V and J ends lost 4 bases and 7 bases, in that order; junction bases with no gene match: 15. As DNA, the CDR3 is TGCAGTGCTAAAAGACCGGGACTAGGGAGCCTTAATGAGCAGTTCTTC. It yields the protein CSAKRPGLGSLNEQFF.

The chain combines TRBV6-1 with TRBJ1-5; D perhaps matches TRBD1 (6 bases). V was cut by 5 bases and J by 4 bases, with 15 bases left in between. The CDR3 consists of 15 residues. Germline V lookup: CDR1 MNHNS, CDR2 SASEGT. This CDR3 is CASSNLQGPNQPQHF. The CDR3 nucleotides read TGTGCCAGCAGTAACCTGCAGGGGCCGAATCAGCCCCAGCATTTT.

This clonotype was seen a single time. The chain links TRBV10-1 to TRBJ1-2, with TRBD1 identical over 9 bases. Germline loops: CDR1 WNHNN, CDR2 SYGVQD (reference sequence). J lost 4 bases, V lost 3 bases, and 6 bases had no gene match. The CDR3 is 15 residues long. The CDR3 bases are TGCGCCAGCAGTGACGGGCTGGGACAGGGCTATGGCTACACCTTC. Protein: CASSDGLGQGYGYTF.

This chain connects TRBV29-1 to TRBJ2-1; TRBD2 matches 7 bases. The CDR3 sequence is 14 residues long. The V gene end was trimmed by 4 bases and the J gene end by 5 bases; junction bases not matched to a gene: 8. CDR1 is SQVTM and CDR2 is ANQGSEA in the germline V gene. This CDR3 is CSVGPGLPHNEQFF. DNA of the CDR3: TGCAGCGTTGGACCGGGACTACCTCACAATGAGCAGTTCTTC.

This clonotype was counted a few times. The CDR3 sequence is CAISESGTLVIGMMETQYF. The CDR3 DNA reads TGTGCCATCAGTGAGTCGGGGACATTGGTGATTGGTATGATGGAGACCCAGTACTTC. This sequence joins TRBV10-3 and TRBJ2-5; the D gene is possibly TRBD1 (6 bases). Germline-derived CDR1 and CDR2 are ENHRY and SYGVKD. The CDR3 runs 19 residues. V was cut by 0 bases and J by 5 bases, with 25 bases left in between.

This chain connects TRBV9 to TRBJ2-7, with D perhaps TRBD1 or TRBD2 (5 bases each). V lost 2 bases and J 3 bases, leaving 12 bases between the germline ends. CDR1 is SGDLS, CDR2 YYNGEE, per germline. The CDR3 length is 14 residues. The CDR3 DNA reads TGTGCCAGCAGCGTGGGACGGGAAGGCTACGAGCAGTACTTC. This sequence encodes CASSVGREGYEQYF.

This chain connects TRBV7-8 to TRBJ1-1; D might be TRBD1 (5 bases). V was trimmed by 4 bases and J by 3 bases, leaving 15 bases between them. CDR1 and CDR2 (germline): SGHVS, FQNEAQ. The CDR3 contains 15 residues. In DNA form, the CDR3 reads TGTGCCAGCAGCTCTTCCAGGGTGAAGTACACTGAAGCTTTCTTT. It codes for CASSSSRVKYTEAFF.

The chain couples TRBV6-5 to TRBJ1-1; D ambiguous. Germline V lookup: CDR1 MNHEY, CDR2 SVGAGI. This CDR3 has 14 residues. Between the trimmed V and J ends, which lost 7 bases and 0 bases, there was a span of 12 bases. CDR3 sequence: CASMRQPMNTEAFF. As DNA, the CDR3 is TGTGCCAGCATGCGGCAGCCCATGAACACTGAAGCTTTCTTT.

V is TRBV3-1 and J is TRBJ2-3, with TRBD2 as a possible D gene (6 bases). The CDR3 runs to 15 residues. Deletions cut 3 bases from V and 2 bases from J, with 12 bases between. CDR1 and CDR2 from the germline V gene are LGHDT and YNNKEL (reference sequence). The CDR3 reads CASSQNAGNTDTQYF. The CDR3 nucleotides read TGTGCCAGCAGCCAGAACGCGGGGAACACAGATACGCAGTATTTT.

This chain links TRBV5-1 with TRBJ2-7, with D tentatively TRBD1 or TRBD2 (5 bases each). There are 17 residues in the CDR3. V lost 0 bases and J lost 0, with 16 bases in between. Germline CDR1 SGHRS, CDR2 YFSETQ. The CDR3 DNA is TGCGCCAGCAGCTTGGCCCCGGGGCTGGGGAGCTCCTACGAGCAGTACTTC. It codes for CASSLAPGLGSSYEQYF.

The chain recombines TRBV3-1 with TRBJ2-1; 10 nucleotides line up with TRBD1. The J call is uncertain, as TRBJ2-7 better fits the DNA end. The CDR3 contains 16 residues. Germline V CDR1 and CDR2: LGHDT, YNNKEL (reference sequence). CDR3 in DNA: TGTGCCAGCAGCCAAGATCTTGGGGACAGGGGAAATGAGCAGTACTTC. Its protein product is CASSQDLGDRGNEQYF.

The CDR3 here is CAISEGPGQVDEQYF. The CDR3 DNA is TGTGCCATCAGTGAGGGACCGGGACAGGTCGACGAGCAGTACTTC. The V gene is TRBV10-3, the J gene TRBJ2-7; the match to TRBD1 covers 8 bases. The CDR3 runs to 15 residues. J lost 5 bases, V lost 2 bases, and 8 bases had no gene match. Germline V gives CDR1 ENHRY, CDR2 SYGVKD.

The rearrangement joins TRBV6-4 to TRBJ1-1; unclear D gene. Germline values: CDR1 MRHNA, CDR2 SNTAGT. V was trimmed by 3 bases and J by 7 bases, leaving 9 bases between them. CDR3 length equals 12 residues. For the CDR3, the DNA is TGTGCCAGCAGTGATCTTGGTAGTGAAGCTTTCTTT. Its protein is CASSDLGSEAFF.

The V gene is TRBV15, the J gene TRBJ2-7; unclear D gene. The CDR3 consists of 13 residues. The V gene lost 0 bases and the J gene lost 2 bases, with 5 bases spanning the gap. The germline CDR1 and CDR2 sequences are LNHNV and YYDKDF (reference sequence). The CDR3, as DNA: TGTGCCACCAGCAGAGATTCTCCCTACGAGCAGTACTTC. Protein product: CATSRDSPYEQYF.

In this sample, this clonotype turned up a few times. The chain is built from TRBV28 and TRBJ2-7; TRBD1 agrees at 7 bases. The CDR3 is 15 amino acids. The trim removed 5 bases at V and 3 bases at J, leaving 10 bases unmatched. Per the germline V gene, CDR1 is MDHEN and CDR2 is SYDVKM. The CDR3 region is CASSPEGQTIYEQYF. The CDR3 region has the DNA TGTGCCAGCAGTCCTGAGGGACAGACCATCTACGAGCAGTACTTC. Using reference TRBV28 and TRBJ2-7 for the parts outside the CDR3, the full variable domain is DVKVTQSSRYLVKRTGEKVFLECVQDMDHENMFWYRQDPGLGLRLIYFSYDVKMKEKGDIPEGYSVSREKKERFSLILESASTNQTSMYLCASSPEGQTIYEQYFGPGTRLTVT.

This clonotype has just a few counts. The J gene is TRBJ2-7, the V gene TRBV29-1; D is unclear. V lost 5 bases and J lost 4, with 9 bases in between. The CDR3 extends over 11 amino acids. The germline gives CDR1 SQVTM, CDR2 ANQGSEA. CDR3: CSVIKGYEQYF. Written as DNA, the CDR3 is TGCAGCGTTATTAAAGGGTACGAGCAGTACTTC.